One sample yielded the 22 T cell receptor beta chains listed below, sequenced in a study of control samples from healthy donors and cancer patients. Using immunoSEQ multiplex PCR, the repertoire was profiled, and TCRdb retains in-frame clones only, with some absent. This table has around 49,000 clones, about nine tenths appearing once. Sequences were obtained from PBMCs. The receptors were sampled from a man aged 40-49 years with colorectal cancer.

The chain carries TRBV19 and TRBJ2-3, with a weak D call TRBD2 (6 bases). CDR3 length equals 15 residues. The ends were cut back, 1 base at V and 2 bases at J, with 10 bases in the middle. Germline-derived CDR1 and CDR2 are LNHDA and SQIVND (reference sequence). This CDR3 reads CASSIVGGATDTQYF. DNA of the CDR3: TGTGCCAGTAGTATAGTGGGCGGGGCCACAGATACGCAGTATTTT.

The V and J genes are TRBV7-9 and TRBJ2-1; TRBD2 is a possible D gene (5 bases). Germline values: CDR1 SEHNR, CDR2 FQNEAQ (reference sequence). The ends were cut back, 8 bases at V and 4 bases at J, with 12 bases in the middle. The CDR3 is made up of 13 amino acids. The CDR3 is CASQSGGYNEQFF. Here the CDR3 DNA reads TGTGCCAGCCAGAGCGGCGGTTACAATGAGCAGTTCTTC.

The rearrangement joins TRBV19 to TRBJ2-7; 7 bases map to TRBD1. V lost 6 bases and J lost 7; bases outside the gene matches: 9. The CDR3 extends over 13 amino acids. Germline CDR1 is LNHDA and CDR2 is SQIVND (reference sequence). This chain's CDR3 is CASSLQGEKEQYF. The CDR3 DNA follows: TGTGCCAGTAGCTTGCAGGGGGAGAAAGAGCAGTACTTC.

DNA for the CDR3: TGTGCCAGCAGCCCACGAACAGGGGGCTCCCATTCACCCCTCCACTTT. Translated: CASSPRTGGSHSPLHF. This chain connects TRBV11-3 to TRBJ1-6, with 9 bases identical to TRBD1. The germline V gene encodes CDR1 SGHNT and CDR2 YENEEA. The CDR3 runs 16 residues. The V and J ends lost 5 bases and 8 bases, in that order; junction bases with no gene match: 10.

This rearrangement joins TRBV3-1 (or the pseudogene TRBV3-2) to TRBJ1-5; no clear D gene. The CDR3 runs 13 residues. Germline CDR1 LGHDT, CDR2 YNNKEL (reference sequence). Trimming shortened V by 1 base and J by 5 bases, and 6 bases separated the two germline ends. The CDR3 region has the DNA TGTGCCAGCAGCCAAGGGATTTATCAGCCCCAGCATTTT. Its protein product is CASSQGIYQPQHF.

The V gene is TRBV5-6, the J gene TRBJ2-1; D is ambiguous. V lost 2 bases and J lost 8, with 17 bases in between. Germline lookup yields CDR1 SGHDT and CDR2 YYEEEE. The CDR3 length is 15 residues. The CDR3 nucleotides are TGTGCCAGCAGCTTCTTAGAACTCCAGTGGGATGAGCAGTTCTTC. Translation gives CASSFLELQWDEQFF.

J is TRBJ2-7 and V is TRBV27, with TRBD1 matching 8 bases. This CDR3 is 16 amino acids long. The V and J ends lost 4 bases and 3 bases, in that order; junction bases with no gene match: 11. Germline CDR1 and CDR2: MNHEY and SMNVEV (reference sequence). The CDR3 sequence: CASSSPGTGMFYEQYF. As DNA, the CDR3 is TGTGCCAGCAGTTCGCCGGGGACAGGAATGTTCTACGAGCAGTACTTC.

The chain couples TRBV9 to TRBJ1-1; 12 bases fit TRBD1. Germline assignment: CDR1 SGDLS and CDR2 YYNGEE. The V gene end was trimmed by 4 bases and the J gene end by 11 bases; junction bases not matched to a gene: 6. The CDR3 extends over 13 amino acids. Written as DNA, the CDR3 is TGTGCCAGCAGCCCCGGGACAGGGGGCTATGCTTTCTTT. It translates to CASSPGTGGYAFF.

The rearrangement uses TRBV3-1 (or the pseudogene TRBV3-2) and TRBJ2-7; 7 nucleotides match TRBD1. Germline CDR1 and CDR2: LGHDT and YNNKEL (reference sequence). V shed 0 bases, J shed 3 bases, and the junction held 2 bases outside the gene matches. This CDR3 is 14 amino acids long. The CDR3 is CASSQEGTDYEQYF. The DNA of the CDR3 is TGTGCCAGCAGCCAAGAAGGGACAGACTACGAGCAGTACTTC.

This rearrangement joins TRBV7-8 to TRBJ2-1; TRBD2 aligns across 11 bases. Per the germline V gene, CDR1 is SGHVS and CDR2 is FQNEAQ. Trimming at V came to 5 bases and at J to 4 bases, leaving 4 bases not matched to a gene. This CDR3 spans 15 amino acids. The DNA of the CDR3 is TGTGCCAGCAGCCCCAGGACTAGCGGGTACAATGAGCAGTTCTTC. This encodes CASSPRTSGYNEQFF.

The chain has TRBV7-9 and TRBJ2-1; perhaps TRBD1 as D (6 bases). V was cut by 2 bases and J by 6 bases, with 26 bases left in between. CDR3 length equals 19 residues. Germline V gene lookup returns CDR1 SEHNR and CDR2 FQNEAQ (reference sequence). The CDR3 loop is CASSLFRGILSPLSNEQFF. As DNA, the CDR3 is TGTGCCAGCAGCTTATTCAGGGGTATTCTTTCTCCACTATCCAATGAGCAGTTCTTC.

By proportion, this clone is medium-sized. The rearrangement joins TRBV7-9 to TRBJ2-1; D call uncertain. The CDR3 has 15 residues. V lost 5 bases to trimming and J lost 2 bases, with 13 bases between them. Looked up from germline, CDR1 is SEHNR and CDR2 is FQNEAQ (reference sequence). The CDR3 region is CASSVTASTYNEQFF. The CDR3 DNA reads TGTGCCAGCAGCGTAACCGCTAGTACCTACAATGAGCAGTTCTTC.

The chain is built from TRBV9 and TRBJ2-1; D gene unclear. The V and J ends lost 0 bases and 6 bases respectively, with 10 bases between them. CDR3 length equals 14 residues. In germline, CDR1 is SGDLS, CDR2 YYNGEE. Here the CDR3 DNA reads TGTGCCAGCAGCGTAGAAGGAGCGTCCAATGAGCAGTTCTTC. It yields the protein CASSVEGASNEQFF.

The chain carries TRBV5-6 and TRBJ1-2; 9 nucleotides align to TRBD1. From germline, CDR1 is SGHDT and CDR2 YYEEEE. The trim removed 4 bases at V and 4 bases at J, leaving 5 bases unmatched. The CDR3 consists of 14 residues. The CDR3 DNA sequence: TGTGCCAGCAGCCACAGGGGGCCGGTCTATGGCTACACCTTC. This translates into CASSHRGPVYGYTF.

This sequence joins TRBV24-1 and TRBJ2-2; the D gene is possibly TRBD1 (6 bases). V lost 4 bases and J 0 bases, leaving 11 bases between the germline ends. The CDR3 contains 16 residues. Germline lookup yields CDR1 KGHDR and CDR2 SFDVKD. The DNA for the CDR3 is TGTGCCACCAGTGACCCGGGACACCCGAACACCGGGGAGCTGTTTTTT. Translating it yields CATSDPGHPNTGELFF.

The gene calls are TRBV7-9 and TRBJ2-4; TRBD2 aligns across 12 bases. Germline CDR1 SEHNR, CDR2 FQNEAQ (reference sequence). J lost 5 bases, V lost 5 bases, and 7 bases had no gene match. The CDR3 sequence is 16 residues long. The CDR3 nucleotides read TGTGCCAGCAGCCAACCGACTAGCGGGGGCCAAAACATTCAGTACTTC. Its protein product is CASSQPTSGGQNIQYF.

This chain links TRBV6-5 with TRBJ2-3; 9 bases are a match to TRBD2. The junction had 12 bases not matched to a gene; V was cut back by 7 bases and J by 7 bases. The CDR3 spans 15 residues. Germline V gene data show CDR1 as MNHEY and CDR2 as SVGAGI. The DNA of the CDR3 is TGTGCCAGCAACTCTCGCGGGAGGGCCGAAAATACGCAGTATTTT. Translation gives CASNSRGRAENTQYF.

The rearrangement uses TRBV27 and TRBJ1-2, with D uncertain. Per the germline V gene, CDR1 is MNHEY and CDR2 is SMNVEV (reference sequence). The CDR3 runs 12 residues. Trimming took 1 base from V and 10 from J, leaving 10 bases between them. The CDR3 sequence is CASSLWGKDYTF. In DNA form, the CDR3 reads TGTGCCAGCAGTTTATGGGGAAAGGACTACACCTTC.

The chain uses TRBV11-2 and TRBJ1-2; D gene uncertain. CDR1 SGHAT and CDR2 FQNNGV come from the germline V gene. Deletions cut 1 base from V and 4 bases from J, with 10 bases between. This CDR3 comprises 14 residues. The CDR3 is CASSLAWEAYGYTF. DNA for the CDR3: TGTGCCAGCAGCTTAGCCTGGGAAGCCTATGGCTACACCTTC.

The CDR3 spells CASQIAVATNTGELFF. The DNA of the CDR3 is TGTGCCAGTCAAATAGCGGTCGCCACGAACACCGGGGAGCTGTTTTTT. The chain combines TRBV2 with TRBJ2-2, with D possibly TRBD2 on 6 matching bases. V lost 9 bases and J 0 bases, leaving 17 bases between the germline ends. This CDR3 spans 16 amino acids. Germline-derived CDR1 and CDR2 are SNHLY and FYNNEI.

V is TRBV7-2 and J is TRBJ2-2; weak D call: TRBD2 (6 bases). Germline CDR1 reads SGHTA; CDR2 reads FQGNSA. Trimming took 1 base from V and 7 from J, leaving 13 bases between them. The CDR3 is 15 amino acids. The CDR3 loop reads CASSLGGMEGGELFF. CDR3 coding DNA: TGTGCCAGCAGCTTAGGCGGGATGGAGGGCGGGGAGCTGTTTTTT.

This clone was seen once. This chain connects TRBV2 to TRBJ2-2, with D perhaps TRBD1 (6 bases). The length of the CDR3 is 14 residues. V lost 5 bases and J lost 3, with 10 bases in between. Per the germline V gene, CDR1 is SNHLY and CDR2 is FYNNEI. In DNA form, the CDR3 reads TGTGCCAGCAGTACAGGGTCGTACACCGGGGAGCTGTTTTTT. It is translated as CASSTGSYTGELFF.